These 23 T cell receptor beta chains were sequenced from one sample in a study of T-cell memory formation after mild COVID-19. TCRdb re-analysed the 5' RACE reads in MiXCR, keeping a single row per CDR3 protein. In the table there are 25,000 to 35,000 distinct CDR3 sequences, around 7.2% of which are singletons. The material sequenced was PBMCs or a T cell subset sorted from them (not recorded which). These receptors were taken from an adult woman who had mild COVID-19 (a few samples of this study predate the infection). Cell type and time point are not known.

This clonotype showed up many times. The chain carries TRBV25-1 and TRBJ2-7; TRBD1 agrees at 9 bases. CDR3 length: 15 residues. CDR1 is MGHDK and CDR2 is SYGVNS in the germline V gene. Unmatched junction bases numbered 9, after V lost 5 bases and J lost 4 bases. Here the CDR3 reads CASSNAGTGMYEQYF. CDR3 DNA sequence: TGTGCCAGCAGTAACGCCGGGACAGGGATGTACGAGCAGTACTTC.

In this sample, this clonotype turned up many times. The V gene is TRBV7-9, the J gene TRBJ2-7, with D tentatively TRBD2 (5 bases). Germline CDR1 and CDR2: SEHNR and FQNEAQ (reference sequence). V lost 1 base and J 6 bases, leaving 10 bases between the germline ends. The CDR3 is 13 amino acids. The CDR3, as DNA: TGTGCCAGCAGCTTAGACATGAGCGGCGAGCAGTACTTC. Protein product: CASSLDMSGEQYF.

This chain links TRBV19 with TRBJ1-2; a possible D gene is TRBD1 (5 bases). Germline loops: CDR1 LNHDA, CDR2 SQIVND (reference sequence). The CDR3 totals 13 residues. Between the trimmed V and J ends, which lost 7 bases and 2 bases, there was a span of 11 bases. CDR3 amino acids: CASNNEGNYGYTF. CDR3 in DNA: TGTGCCAGTAATAACGAGGGGAACTATGGCTACACCTTC.

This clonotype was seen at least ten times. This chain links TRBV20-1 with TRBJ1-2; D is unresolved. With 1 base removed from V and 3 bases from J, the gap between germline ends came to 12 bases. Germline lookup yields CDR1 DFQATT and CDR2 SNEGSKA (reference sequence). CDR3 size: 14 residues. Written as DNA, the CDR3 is TGCAGTGCTAGAGCGTATAACAGTGACTATGGCTACACCTTC. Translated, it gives CSARAYNSDYGYTF.

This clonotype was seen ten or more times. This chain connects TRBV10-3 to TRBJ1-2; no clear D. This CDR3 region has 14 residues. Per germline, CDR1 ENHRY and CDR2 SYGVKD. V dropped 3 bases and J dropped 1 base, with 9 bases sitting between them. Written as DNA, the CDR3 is TGTGCCATCAGTGAAGGGCAAGATAACTATGGCTACACCTTC. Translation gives CAISEGQDNYGYTF.

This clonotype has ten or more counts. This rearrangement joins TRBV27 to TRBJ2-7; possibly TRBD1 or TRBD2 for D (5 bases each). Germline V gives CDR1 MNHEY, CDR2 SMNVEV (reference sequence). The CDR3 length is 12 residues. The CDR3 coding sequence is TGTGCCAGCAGTTTAAGGGGACCATGTCGACAGGTC. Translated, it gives CASSLRGPCRQV.

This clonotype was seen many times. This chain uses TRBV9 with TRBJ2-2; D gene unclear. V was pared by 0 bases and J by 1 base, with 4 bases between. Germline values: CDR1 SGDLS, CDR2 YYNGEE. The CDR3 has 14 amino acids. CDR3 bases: TGTGCCAGCAGCGTAGGGCTGAACACCGGGGAGCTGTTTTTT. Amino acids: CASSVGLNTGELFF.

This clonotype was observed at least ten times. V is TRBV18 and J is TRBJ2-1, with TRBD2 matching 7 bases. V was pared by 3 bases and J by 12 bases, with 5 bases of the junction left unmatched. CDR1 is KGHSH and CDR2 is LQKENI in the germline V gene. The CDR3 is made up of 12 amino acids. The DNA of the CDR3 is TGTGCCAGCTCACCCCGGGACTACTCGCAGTTCTTC. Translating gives CASSPRDYSQFF. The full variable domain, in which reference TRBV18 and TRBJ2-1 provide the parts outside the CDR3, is NAGVMQNPRHLVRRRGQEARLRCSPMKGHSHVYWYRQLPEEGLKFMVYLQKENIIDESGMPKERFSAEFPKEGPSILRIQQVVRGDSAAYFCASSPRDYSQFFGPGTRLTVL.

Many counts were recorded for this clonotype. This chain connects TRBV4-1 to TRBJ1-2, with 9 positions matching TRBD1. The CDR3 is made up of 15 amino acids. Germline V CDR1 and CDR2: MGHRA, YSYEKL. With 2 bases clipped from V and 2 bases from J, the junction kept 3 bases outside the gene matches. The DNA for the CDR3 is TGCGCCAGCAGCCAACCGGGGACAGGGAACTATGGCTACACCTTC. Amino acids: CASSQPGTGNYGYTF.

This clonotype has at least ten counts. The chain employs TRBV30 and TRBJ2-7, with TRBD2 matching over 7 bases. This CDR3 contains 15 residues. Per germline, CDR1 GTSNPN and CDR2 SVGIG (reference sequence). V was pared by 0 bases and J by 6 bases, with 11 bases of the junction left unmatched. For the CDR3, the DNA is TGTGCCTGGAGTGTACTGGCTAGCGGACCTAGCGAGCAGTACTTC. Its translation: CAWSVLASGPSEQYF.

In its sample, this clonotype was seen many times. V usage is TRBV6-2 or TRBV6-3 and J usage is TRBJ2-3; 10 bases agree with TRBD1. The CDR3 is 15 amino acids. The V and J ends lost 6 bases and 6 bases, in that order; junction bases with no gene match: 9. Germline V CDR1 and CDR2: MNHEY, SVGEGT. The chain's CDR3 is CASSEGGQGKDTQYF. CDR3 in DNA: TGTGCCAGCAGCGAAGGGGGACAGGGGAAGGATACGCAGTATTTT.

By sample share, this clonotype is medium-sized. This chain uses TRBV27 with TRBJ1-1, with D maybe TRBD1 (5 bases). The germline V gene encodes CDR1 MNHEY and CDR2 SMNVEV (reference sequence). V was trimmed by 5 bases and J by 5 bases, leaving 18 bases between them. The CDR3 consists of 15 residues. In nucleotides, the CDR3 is TGTGCCAGCAGTCTCATCATGGGGGGTGGGACTGAAGCTTTCTTT. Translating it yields CASSLIMGGGTEAFF.

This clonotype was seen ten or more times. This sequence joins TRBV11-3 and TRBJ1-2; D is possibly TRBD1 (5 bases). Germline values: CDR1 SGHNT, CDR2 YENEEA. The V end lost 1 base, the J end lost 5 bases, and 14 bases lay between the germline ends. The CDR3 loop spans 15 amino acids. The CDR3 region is CASSLARDGGYGYTF. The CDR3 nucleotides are TGTGCCAGCAGCTTAGCTAGGGACGGCGGATATGGCTACACCTTC.

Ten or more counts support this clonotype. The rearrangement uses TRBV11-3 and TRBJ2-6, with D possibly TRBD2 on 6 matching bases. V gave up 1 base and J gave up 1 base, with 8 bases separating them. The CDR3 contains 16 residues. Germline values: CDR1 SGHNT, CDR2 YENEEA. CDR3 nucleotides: TGTGCCAGCAGCTTAGGGGACTGGTCTGGGGCCAACGTCCTGACTTTC. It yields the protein CASSLGDWSGANVLTF.

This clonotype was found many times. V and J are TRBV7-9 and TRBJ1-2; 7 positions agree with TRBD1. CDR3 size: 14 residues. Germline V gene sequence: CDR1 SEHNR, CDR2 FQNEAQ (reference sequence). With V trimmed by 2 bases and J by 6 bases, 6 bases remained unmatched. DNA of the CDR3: TGTGCCAGCAGCTTACCGGGACAGATCGATGGCTACACCTTC. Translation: CASSLPGQIDGYTF.

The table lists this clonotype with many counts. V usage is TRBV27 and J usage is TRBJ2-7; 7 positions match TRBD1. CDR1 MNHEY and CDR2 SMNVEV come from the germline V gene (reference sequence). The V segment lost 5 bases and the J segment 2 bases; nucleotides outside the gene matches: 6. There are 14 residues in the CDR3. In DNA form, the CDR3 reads TGTGCCAGCAGTACAGGGGACGGTACCTACGAGCAGTACTTC. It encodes CASSTGDGTYEQYF.

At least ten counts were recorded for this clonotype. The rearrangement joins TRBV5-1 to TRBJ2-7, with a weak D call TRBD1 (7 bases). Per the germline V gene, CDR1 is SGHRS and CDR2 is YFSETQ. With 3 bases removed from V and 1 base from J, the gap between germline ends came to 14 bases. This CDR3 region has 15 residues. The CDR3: CASSYGQGGSYEQYF. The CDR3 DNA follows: TGCGCCAGCAGCTACGGGCAGGGGGGATCCTACGAGCAGTACTTC.

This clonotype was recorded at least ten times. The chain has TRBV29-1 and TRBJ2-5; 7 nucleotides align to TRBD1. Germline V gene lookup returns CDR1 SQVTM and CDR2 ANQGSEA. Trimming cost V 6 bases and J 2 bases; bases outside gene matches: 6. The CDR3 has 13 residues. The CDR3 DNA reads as TGCAGCGTGACGGGACAGTTACAAGAGACCCAGTACTTC. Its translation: CSVTGQLQETQYF.

The CDR3 is CASSSRDLSTDTQYF. DNA of the CDR3: TGTGCCAGCAGTTCCCGGGACCTTAGCACAGATACGCAGTATTTT. The J gene is TRBJ2-3, the V gene TRBV12-3 or TRBV12-4, with D perhaps given as TRBD1 or TRBD2 (5 bases each). Trimming removed 4 bases at V and 0 bases at J, with 11 bases between. The CDR3 extends over 15 amino acids.

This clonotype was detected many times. The CDR3, as DNA: TGTGCCACCAGTGTCCCTAGACAGGTCTGGACCGGGGAGCTGTTTTTT. Amino acids: CATSVPRQVWTGELFF. V and J are TRBV24-1 and TRBJ2-2, with a weak D call TRBD1 (6 bases). The CDR3 extends over 16 amino acids. The germline gives CDR1 KGHDR, CDR2 SFDVKD. The V and J ends lost 5 bases and 5 bases respectively, with 17 bases between them.

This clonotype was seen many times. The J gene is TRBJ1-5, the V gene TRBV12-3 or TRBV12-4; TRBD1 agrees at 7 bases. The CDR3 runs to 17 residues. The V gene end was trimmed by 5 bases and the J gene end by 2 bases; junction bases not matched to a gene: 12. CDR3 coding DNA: TGTGCCAGCAGTCATAACAGGGGCGAATGGGGCAATCAGCCCCAGCATTTT. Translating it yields CASSHNRGEWGNQPQHF.

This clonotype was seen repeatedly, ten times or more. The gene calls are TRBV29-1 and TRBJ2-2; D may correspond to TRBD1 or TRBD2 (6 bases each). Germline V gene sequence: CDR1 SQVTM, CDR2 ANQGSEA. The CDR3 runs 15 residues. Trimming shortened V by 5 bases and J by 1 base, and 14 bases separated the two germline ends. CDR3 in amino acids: CSVLGGSGNTGELFF. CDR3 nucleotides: TGCAGCGTTTTGGGGGGCTCGGGGAACACCGGGGAGCTGTTTTTT.

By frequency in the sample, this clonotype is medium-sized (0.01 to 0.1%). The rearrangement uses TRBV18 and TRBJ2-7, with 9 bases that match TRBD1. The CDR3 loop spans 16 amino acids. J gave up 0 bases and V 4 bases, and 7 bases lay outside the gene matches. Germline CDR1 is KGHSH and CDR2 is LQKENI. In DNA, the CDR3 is TGTGCCAGCTCACAGGGGACAGGGAGGAGCTCCTACGAGCAGTACTTC. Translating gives CASSQGTGRSSYEQYF. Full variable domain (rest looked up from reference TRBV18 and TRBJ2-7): NAGVMQNPRHLVRRRGQEARLRCSPMKGHSHVYWYRQLPEEGLKFMVYLQKENIIDESGMPKERFSAEFPKEGPSILRIQQVVRGDSAAYFCASSQGTGRSSYEQYFGPGTRLTVT.